What follows describes a single T cell receptor (beta chain). The antigen remains undetermined. The CDR3 loop spans 15 amino acids. From germline, CDR1 is LGHNA and CDR2 YSLEER. The ends were cut back, 5 bases at V and 0 bases at J, with 10 bases in the middle. Profiling relied on immunoSEQ multiplex PCR, and the TCRdb table lists in-frame clones only, not all of them. This sample has under 130,000 clones, with 81% found just once. The entry originates in a study of glioma-infiltrating T cells after dendritic cell vaccination. In the study overall: Samples are from glioblastoma patients in Phase I and II dendritic cell vaccine trials. The vaccine used monocyte-derived dendritic cells pulsed overnight with autologous tumor lysate. Study-level points and caveats: Patients with more pretreatment TILs had longer time to progression and survival. The cohort had few patients with full blood and tumor sets.

The clonotype originates from a human donor with glioblastoma. The chain carries TRBV4-3 and TRBJ2-2, with D tentatively TRBD2 (5 bases). Here the sequenced sample was blood, taken before dendritic cell vaccination. The CDR3 here is CASSLDSPNTGELFF. The CDR3 DNA reads TGCGCCAGCAGCTTGGACTCGCCGAACACCGGGGAGCTGTTTTTT.